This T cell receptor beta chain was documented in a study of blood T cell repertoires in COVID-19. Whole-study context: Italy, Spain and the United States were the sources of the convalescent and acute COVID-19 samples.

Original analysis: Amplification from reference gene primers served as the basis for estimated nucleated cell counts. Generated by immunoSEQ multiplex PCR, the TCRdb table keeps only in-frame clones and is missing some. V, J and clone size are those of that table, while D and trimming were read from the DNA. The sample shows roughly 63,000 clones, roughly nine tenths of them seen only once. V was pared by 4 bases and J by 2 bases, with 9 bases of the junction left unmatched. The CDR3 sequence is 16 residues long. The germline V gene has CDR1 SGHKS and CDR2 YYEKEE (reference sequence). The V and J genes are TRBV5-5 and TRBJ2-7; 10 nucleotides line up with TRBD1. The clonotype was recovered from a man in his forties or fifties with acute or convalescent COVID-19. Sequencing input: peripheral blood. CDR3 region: CASSKDRGPWAYEQYF. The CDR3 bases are TGTGCCAGCAGCAAAGACAGGGGGCCTTGGGCCTACGAGCAGTACTTC.